The rows below give T cell receptor beta chains drawn from one sample of a study of PD-1 blockade in classical Hodgkin lymphoma. This table comes from immunoSEQ multiplex PCR, and its TCRdb copy is limited to in-frame clones, with some not included. This table has roughly 32,000 clones, roughly 92% appearing once. Sequenced sample: peripheral blood mononuclear cells (PBMCs). Every receptor here comes from a human donor with classical Hodgkin lymphoma. The CDR3 runs from the conserved cysteine through the conserved F or W. D genes are given only for firm matches. Size values are once, few and many counts, or a class for expanded clones, and some rows have none.

TRBJ1-1	.	.	TRBV6-6	CASQEGQRGAFF	TGTGCCAGCCAAGAAGGGCAGAGGGGAGCTTTCTTT
TRBJ2-7	.	.	TRBV5-1	CASSLGQLYEQYF	TGCGCCAGCAGCTTAGGACAGCTCTACGAGCAGTACTTC
TRBJ1-2	.	.	TRBV19	CASSIGTWAGYTF	TGTGCCAGTAGCATCGGGACTTGGGCTGGCTACACCTTC
TRBJ2-7	.	TRBD2	TRBV28	CASSGGVSYEQYF	TGTGCCAGCAGTGGGGGGGTCTCCTACGAGCAATACTTC
TRBJ1-2	.	TRBD1	TRBV4-3	CASSRETGYLYGYTF	TGCGCCAGCAGCCGAGAGACAGGGTATCTCTATGGCTACACCTTC
TRBJ2-7	once	.	TRBV5-5	CASSLHNYSYEQYF	TGTGCCAGCAGCTTGCATAATTACTCCTACGAGCAGTACTTC
TRBJ2-2	.	.	TRBV6-1	CASSAGDISSGELFF	TGTGCCAGCAGTGCTGGGGACATCAGCTCCGGGGAGCTGTTTTTT
TRBJ2-7	.	.	TRBV5-1	CASSVRTGVDEQYF	TGCGCCAGCAGCGTACGGACGGGGGTCGACGAGCAGTACTTC
TRBJ2-7	.	.	TRBV27	CASSTRGLSSYEQYF	TGTGCCAGCAGTACACGCGGGTTGAGCTCCTACGAGCAGTACTTC
TRBJ1-2	.	.	TRBV4-1	CASSQFGRGGYTF	TGCGCCAGCAGCCAATTTGGGCGTGGAGGCTACACCTTC
TRBJ2-5	.	TRBD2	TRBV4-3	CASSQDPPSGVYQETQYF	TGCGCCAGCAGCCAAGACCCCCCCAGCGGGGTATACCAAGAGACCCAGTACTTC
TRBJ1-2	.	.	TRBV4-1	CASSQTITVHYGYTF	TGCGCCAGCAGCCAGACGATAACAGTTCACTATGGCTACACCTTC
TRBJ1-2	.	TRBD1	TRBV6-1	CASSEGPGGGYGYTF	TGTGCCAGCAGTGAGGGTCCAGGGGGCGGCTATGGCTACACCTTC
TRBJ1-1	.	.	TRBV11-2	CASSGAPGRSEAFF	TGTGCCAGCAGCGGAGCTCCGGGACGGTCTGAAGCTTTCTTT
TRBJ2-5	.	.	TRBV6-6	CASNSVGGRYETQYF	TGTGCCAGCAACTCGGTGGGGGGGCGATATGAGACCCAGTACTTC
TRBJ1-6	once	TRBD1	TRBV4-1	CASSRRDRSSYNSPLHF	TGCGCCAGCAGCCGCAGGGACAGGAGCTCCTATAATTCACCCCTCCACTTT
TRBJ2-3	once	TRBD2	TRBV5-1	CASSLVAGSTDTQYF	TGCGCCAGCAGCTTGGTAGCGGGAAGCACAGATACGCAGTATTTT